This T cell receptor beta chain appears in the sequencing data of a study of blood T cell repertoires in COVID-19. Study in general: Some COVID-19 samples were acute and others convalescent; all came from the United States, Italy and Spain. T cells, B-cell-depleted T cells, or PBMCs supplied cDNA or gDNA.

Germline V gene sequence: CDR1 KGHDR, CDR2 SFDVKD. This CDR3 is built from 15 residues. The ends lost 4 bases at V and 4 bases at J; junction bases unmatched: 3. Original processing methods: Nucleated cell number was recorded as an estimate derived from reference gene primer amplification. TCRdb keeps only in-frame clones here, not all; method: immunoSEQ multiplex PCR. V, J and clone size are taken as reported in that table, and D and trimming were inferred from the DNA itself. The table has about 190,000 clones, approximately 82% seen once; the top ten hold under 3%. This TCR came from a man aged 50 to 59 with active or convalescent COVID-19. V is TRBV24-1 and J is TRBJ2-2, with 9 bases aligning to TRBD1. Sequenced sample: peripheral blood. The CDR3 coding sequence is TGTGCCACCAGTGACCCGACAGGGGGCACCGGGGAGCTGTTTTTT. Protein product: CATSDPTGGTGELFF.